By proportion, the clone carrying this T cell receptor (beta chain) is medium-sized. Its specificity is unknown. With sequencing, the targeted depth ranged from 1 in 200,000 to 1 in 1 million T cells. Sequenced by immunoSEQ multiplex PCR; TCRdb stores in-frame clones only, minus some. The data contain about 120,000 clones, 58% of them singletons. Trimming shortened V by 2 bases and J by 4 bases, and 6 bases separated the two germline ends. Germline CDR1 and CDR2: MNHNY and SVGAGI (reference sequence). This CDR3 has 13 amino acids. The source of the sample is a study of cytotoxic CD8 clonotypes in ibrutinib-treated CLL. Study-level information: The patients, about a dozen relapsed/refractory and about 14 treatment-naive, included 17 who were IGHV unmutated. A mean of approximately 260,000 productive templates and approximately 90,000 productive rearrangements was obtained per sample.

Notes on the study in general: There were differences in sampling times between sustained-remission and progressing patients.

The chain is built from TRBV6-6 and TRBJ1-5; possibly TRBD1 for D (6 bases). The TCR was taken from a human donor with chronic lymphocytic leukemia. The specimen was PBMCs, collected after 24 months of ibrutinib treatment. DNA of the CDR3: TGTGCCAGCAGTTACGGACAGAATCAGCCCCAGCATTTT. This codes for CASSYGQNQPQHF.